The clone carrying this T cell receptor (beta chain) is a singleton in its sample. The data were obtained in a study of blood T cell repertoires in COVID-19. The protocol was immunoSEQ multiplex PCR, while the TCRdb copy is restricted to in-frame clones and leaves out a portion. Among hundreds of thousands of clones, roughly nine tenths were seen once, and the ten largest hold just under 9.5%. Per germline, CDR1 MNHEY and CDR2 SVGAGI. V shed 4 bases and J shed 4 bases, with 13 bases lying between them. CDR3 length: 14 amino acids. This clonotype was sampled from a woman under 40 who had recovered from COVID-19. The chain is built from TRBV6-5 and TRBJ1-1, with D unresolved. Sequencing was done on a sample of PBMCs or T cells enriched from blood (not recorded which). As DNA, the CDR3 is TGTGCCAGCAGTTTCGGGGTAGGAGGCACTGAAGCTTTCTTT. This encodes CASSFGVGGTEAFF.